The clone carrying this TCR beta chain was counted ten times or more. The method was immunoSEQ multiplex PCR; TCRdb's version includes in-frame clones alone and lacks a portion of them. The table has tens of thousands of clones, around 94% seen once; the top ten hold about 0.25%. The data are from a study of technical replicates of blood from several donors. V lost 4 bases and J lost 7; bases outside the gene matches: 10. This CDR3 has 15 amino acids. Germline CDR1 and CDR2: MGHRA and YSYEKL. The V call is TRBV4-1, the J call TRBJ2-1, with 7 bases identical to TRBD1. The sequencing sample was made of T cells isolated from PBMCs. The receptor comes from a human donor in good health. The CDR3 DNA reads TGCGCCAGCAGCCGATCCCGGGACAGTAAGAATGAGCAGTTCTTC. This codes for CASSRSRDSKNEQFF.